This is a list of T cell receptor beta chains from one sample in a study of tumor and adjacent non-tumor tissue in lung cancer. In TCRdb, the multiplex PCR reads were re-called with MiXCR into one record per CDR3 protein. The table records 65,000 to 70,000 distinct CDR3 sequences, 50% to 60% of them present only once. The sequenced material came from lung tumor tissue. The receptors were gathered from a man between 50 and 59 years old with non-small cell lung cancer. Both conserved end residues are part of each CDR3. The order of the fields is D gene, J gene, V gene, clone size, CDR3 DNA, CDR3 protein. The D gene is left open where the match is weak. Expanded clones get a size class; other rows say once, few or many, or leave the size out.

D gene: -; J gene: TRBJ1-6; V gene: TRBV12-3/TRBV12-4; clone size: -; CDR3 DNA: TGTGCCAGCAGCCTAGGGGATCATTCACTCCTCCACTTT; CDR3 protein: CASSLGDHSLLHF
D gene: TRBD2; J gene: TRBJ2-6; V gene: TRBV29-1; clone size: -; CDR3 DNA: TGCAGCGTTGGGGAGCTCGGGGGGGCCAACGCCCTGACCTTC; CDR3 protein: CSVGELGGANALTF
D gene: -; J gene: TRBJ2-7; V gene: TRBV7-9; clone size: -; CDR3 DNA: TGTGCCGGCAGCTTAGAAGTCGGCGTGGCAGAGCAGTACTTC; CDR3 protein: CAGSLEVGVAEQYF
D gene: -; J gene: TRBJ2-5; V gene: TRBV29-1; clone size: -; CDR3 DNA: TGCAGCGCACTAACGGGAGCTTTGGGGACCCAGTACTTC; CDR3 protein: CSALTGALGTQYF
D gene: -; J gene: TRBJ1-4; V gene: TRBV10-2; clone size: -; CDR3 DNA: TGTGCCAGCGGTGATGGACTAGGGGAAAAACTGTTTTTT; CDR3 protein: CASGDGLGEKLFF
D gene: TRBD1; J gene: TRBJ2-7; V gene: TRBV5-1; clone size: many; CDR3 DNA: TGCGCCAGCAGCTTGGCTTCCGGGACAGAGGCCCTTTCCTACGAGCAGTACTTC; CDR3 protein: CASSLASGTEALSYEQYF
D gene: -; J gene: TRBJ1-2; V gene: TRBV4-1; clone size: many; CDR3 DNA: TGCGCCAGCAGCCAAGCGTCCCAAAACTATGGCTACACCTTC; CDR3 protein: CASSQASQNYGYTF
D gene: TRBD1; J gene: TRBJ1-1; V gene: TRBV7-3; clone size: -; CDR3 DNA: TGTGCCTGTGCTTACGACAGGGACACTGAAGCTTTCTTT; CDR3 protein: CACAYDRDTEAFF
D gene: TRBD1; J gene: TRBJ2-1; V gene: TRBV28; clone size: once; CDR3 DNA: TGTGCCAGCACTTTACCTACCTGGGACAGGGGAGCAGCAGGAAGCTCCTACAATGAGCAGTTCTTC; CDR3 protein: CASTLPTWDRGAAGSSYNEQFF
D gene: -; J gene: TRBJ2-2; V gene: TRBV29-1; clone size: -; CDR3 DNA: -; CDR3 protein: CSVDFGGGNTGELYF
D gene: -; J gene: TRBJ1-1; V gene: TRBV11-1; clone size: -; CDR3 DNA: TGTGCCAGCAGCTTACAGGTGACGCGTATTGAAGCTTTCTTT; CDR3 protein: CASSLQVTRIEAFF